This is a list of T cell receptor beta chains from one sample in a study of spatial heterogeneity in lung cancer. TCRdb reanalysed the 5' RACE reads using MiXCR and keeps one entry per CDR3 protein. The sample lists under 150,000 distinct CDR3 sequences; 10% to 13% were seen once. Sequencing was performed on PBMCs, taken at follow-up. These receptors originate from a female donor with early-stage non-small cell lung cancer. Both conserved end residues are part of each CDR3. The order of the fields is J gene, clone size, D gene, V gene, CDR3 protein, CDR3 DNA. D genes are given only for firm matches. Where a row states a size, it is once, few, many or the class of an expanded clone; other rows omit it.

TRBJ1-2,few,TRBD1,TRBV20-1,CSARRGQGVYGYTF,TGCAGTGCTAGAAGGGGACAGGGAGTCTATGGCTACACCTTC
TRBJ2-1,many,TRBD1,TRBV6-6,CASSYDRGRYNEQFF,TGTGCCAGCAGTTACGACAGGGGGCGCTACAATGAGCAGTTCTTC
TRBJ1-2,few,TRBD1,TRBV2,CASSPGQYYGYTF,TGTGCCAGCAGTCCGGGACAGTATTATGGCTACACCTTC
TRBJ2-1,-,-,TRBV7-2,CASSLSISLGNEQFF,TGTGCCAGCAGCTTAAGTATTTCTTTGGGTAATGAGCAGTTCTTC
TRBJ2-1,-,-,TRBV6-2/TRBV6-3,CASRPGHSGYNEQFF,TGTGCCAGCAGACCGGGACATTCGGGATACAATGAGCAGTTCTTC
TRBJ2-1,-,-,TRBV20-1,CSAPRSYEQFF,TGCAGTGCCCCGCGTAGTTATGAGCAGTTCTTC
TRBJ2-3,-,-,TRBV6-5,CASSYSLRGGTDTQYF,TGTGCCAGCAGTTACTCGCTCAGGGGAGGCACAGATACGCAGTATTTT
TRBJ2-2,few,TRBD2,TRBV25-1,CASSELAGKNTGELFF,TGTGCCAGCAGTGAACTAGCGGGAAAGAACACCGGGGAGCTGTTTTTT
TRBJ2-1,-,TRBD1,TRBV27,CASRPGQGVNEQFF,TGTGCCAGCAGACCCGGACAGGGGGTCAATGAGCAGTTCTTC
TRBJ2-7,many,TRBD2,TRBV27,CASRRGLAGSYEQYF,TGTGCCAGCAGACGGGGACTAGCGGGATCGTACGAGCAGTACTTC
TRBJ2-1,-,-,TRBV27,CASSSIKSQGSSYNEQFF,TGTGCCAGCAGTTCTATTAAATCGCAGGGGAGCTCCTACAATGAGCAGTTCTTC
TRBJ2-3,-,-,TRBV7-9,CASSSDGLTDTQYF,TGTGCCAGCAGCTCTGATGGCCTCACAGATACGCAGTATTTT
TRBJ2-5,many,-,TRBV5-1,CASSGAGFLGETQYF,TGCGCCAGCAGCGGGGCTGGTTTCTTGGGAGAGACCCAGTACTTC
TRBJ2-3,few,TRBD2,TRBV7-3,CASSQNGRTTDTQYF,TGTGCCAGCAGCCAAAACGGGAGGACCACAGATACGCAGTATTTT
TRBJ2-1,many,-,TRBV20-1,CSARDLGLQFF,TGCAGTGCTAGAGATCTAGGACTACAGTTCTTC
TRBJ2-4,many,TRBD1,TRBV12-3/TRBV12-4,CASSKRTGGQNIQYF,TGTGCCAGCAGTAAAAGGACAGGGGGGCAAAACATTCAGTACTTC
TRBJ2-5,few,-,TRBV19,CASSPDWVRETQYF,TGTGCCAGTAGTCCAGACTGGGTCCGAGAGACCCAGTACTTC
TRBJ1-1,many,TRBD1,TRBV20-1,CSATGTGANTEAFF,TGCAGTGCTACCGGGACAGGGGCGAACACTGAAGCTTTCTTT
TRBJ2-1,few,-,TRBV6-5,CASRSVRREQFF,TGTGCCAGCAGGTCCGTACGGCGTGAGCAGTTCTTC
TRBJ1-1,many,-,TRBV7-8,CASSLGRRGKETEAFF,TGTGCCAGCAGCCTCGGTCGGAGGGGGAAGGAGACTGAAGCTTTCTTT
TRBJ1-5,few,-,TRBV19,CASDTRRNSNQPQHF,TGTGCCAGCGACACTCGACGGAATAGCAATCAGCCCCAGCATTTT
TRBJ1-1,-,-,TRBV5-1,CASSLSLSSNTEAFF,TGCGCCAGCAGCTTGAGTCTTTCTTCGAACACTGAAGCTTTCTTT
TRBJ2-1,many,TRBD2,TRBV27,CASSKGLVRASYNEQFF,TGTGCCAGCAGTAAGGGACTAGTTAGGGCCTCCTACAATGAGCAGTTCTTC
TRBJ1-3,many,TRBD1,TRBV7-2,CATREETGRNTIYF,TGTGCCACCAGAGAAGAGACAGGGCGAAACACCATATATTTT
TRBJ2-1,few,TRBD2,TRBV5-4,CASSPGLADNEQFF,TGTGCCAGCAGCCCCGGACTAGCGGACAATGAGCAGTTCTTC
TRBJ2-3,many,TRBD2,TRBV12-3/TRBV12-4,CASSGLAGGISTDTQYF,TGTGCCAGCAGTGGACTAGCGGGAGGTATAAGCACAGATACGCAGTATTTT
TRBJ2-5,-,TRBD2,TRBV9,CASSVGEFSGVQETQYF,TGTGCCAGCAGCGTAGGAGAGTTTAGCGGGGTCCAAGAGACCCAGTACTTC
TRBJ1-5,few,-,TRBV19,CASNSLGGTSNQPQHF,TGTGCCAGTAATTCCCTAGGAGGGACGAGCAATCAGCCCCAGCATTTT
TRBJ2-5,few,-,TRBV28,CASRRDGQETQYF,TGTGCCAGCAGACGGGACGGACAAGAGACCCAGTACTTC
TRBJ2-7,-,-,TRBV28,CASSVTGRPYEQYF,TGTGCCAGCAGTGTGACAGGCCGACCCTACGAGCAGTACTTC
TRBJ2-7,-,TRBD1,TRBV28,CASRKQGWEQYF,TGTGCCAGCAGAAAACAGGGGTGGGAGCAGTACTTC
TRBJ2-5,-,-,TRBV18,CASSRTQETQYF,TGTGCCAGCTCACGCACCCAAGAGACCCAGTACTTC
TRBJ1-4,many,TRBD1,TRBV7-8,CASSDLWGTGGEKLFF,TGTGCCAGCAGCGACTTATGGGGGACAGGGGGAGAAAAACTGTTTTTT
TRBJ2-5,few,TRBD1,TRBV5-1,CASSLAGQPVELQYF,TGCGCCAGCAGCTTGGCGGGACAGCCGGTTGAGCTCCAGTACTTC
TRBJ2-5,few,TRBD2,TRBV14,CASSQFIPREGRDQETQYF,TGTGCCAGCAGCCAATTTATCCCCCGGGAGGGCCGAGATCAAGAGACCCAGTACTTC
TRBJ2-1,-,TRBD2,TRBV5-5,CASSLGLAGGSEQFF,TGTGCCAGCAGCCTGGGACTAGCGGGAGGATCTGAGCAGTTCTTC
TRBJ2-7,many,-,TRBV27,CASSPTQSDEQYF,TGTGCCAGCAGCCCTACCCAAAGCGACGAGCAGTACTTC
TRBJ1-2,-,TRBD1,TRBV3-1,CASSLFWGDRVDGYTF,TGTGCCAGCAGCCTCTTTTGGGGGGACAGGGTTGATGGCTACACCTTC
TRBJ1-2,-,-,TRBV7-2,CASSLDQGRDGYTF,TGTGCCAGCAGCTTAGATCAGGGACGTGACGGCTACACCTTC
TRBJ2-5,-,-,TRBV5-5,CASSLVVAQETQYF,TGTGCCAGCAGCTTGGTAGTAGCTCAAGAGACCCAGTACTTC
TRBJ2-3,-,-,TRBV4-1,CASSQDRNTDTQYF,TGCGCCAGCAGCCAAGATCGAAACACAGATACGCAGTATTTT
TRBJ1-1,-,-,TRBV2,CVSSEGWNTEAFF,TGTGTCAGCAGTGAGGGTTGGAACACTGAAGCTTTCTTT
TRBJ1-2,many,TRBD1,TRBV28,CASSPWDRGPGYTF,TGTGCCAGCAGTCCCTGGGACAGGGGGCCTGGCTACACCTTC
TRBJ2-1,-,TRBD2,TRBV2,CASSETSGTYNEQFF,TGTGCCAGCAGTGAAACTAGCGGAACTTACAATGAGCAGTTCTTC
TRBJ1-4,-,-,TRBV3-1,CASSQGDRLAGEKLFF,TGTGCCAGCAGCCAAGGGGACCGACTAGCGGGTGAAAAACTGTTTTTT
TRBJ1-1,few,-,TRBV7-8,CASSSRQMTDTEAFF,TGTGCCAGCAGCTCCCGACAGATGACTGACACTGAAGCTTTCTTT
TRBJ1-3,many,-,TRBV12-3/TRBV12-4,CASSMGQLLGNTIYF,TGTGCCAGCAGCATGGGACAACTCCTGGGAAACACCATATATTTT